These 5 T cell receptor beta chains share one sample of origin, sequenced in a study of HIV-infected children after antiretroviral therapy interruption. The treatment: PENTA 11 planned treatment interruption arm or continuous ART arm. Unique molecular identifiers were included in an RNA-based 3' RACE TCR library. TCRdb fed the 3' RACE reads into MiXCR, producing one record per CDR3 protein. The data hold about 83,000 distinct CDR3 sequences, with 5.5% to 8.5% observed a single time. The sample was CD45RA+ CD4+ T cells from PBMCs, pooled from several time points, taken from a donor given antiretroviral therapy, either interrupted or continuous. The subset here: naive CD4+ CD45RA+ CD45RO- T cells. Receptors originate from a pool of human donors with HIV.

The chain combines TRBV29-1 with TRBJ2-7; tentatively, D is TRBD2 (6 bases). CDR3 length equals 12 residues. CDR1 SQVTM and CDR2 ANQGSEA come from the germline V gene. The V gene lost 5 bases and the J gene lost 5 bases, with 13 bases spanning the gap. For the CDR3, the DNA is TGCAGCGTTCAGGACGGGAGAGACGAGCAGTACTTC. It translates to CSVQDGRDEQYF.

This clonotype was observed at least ten times. The CDR3 sequence is CASSLAYGEGGQFF. CDR3 in DNA: TGTGCCAGCAGCTTGGCATATGGGGAAGGAGGGCAGTTCTTC. V usage is TRBV5-6 and J usage is TRBJ2-1; tentatively, D is TRBD2 (5 bases). The length of the CDR3 is 14 residues. V was clipped by 0 bases and J by 12 bases, with 16 bases between them. CDR1 and CDR2 (germline): SGHDT, YYEEEE. Full variable domain (remainder filled in from reference TRBV5-6 and TRBJ2-1): DAGVTQSPTHLIKTRGQQVTLRCSPKSGHDTVSWYQQALGQGPQFIFQYYEEEERQRGNFPDRFSGHQFPNYSSELNVNALLLGDSALYLCASSLAYGEGGQFFGPGTRLTVL.

This clonotype was seen a handful of times. This sequence joins TRBV10-3 and TRBJ2-1; D could derive from TRBD1 or TRBD2 (6 bases each). V lost 10 bases and J lost 0, with 13 bases in between. CDR1 and CDR2 from the germline V gene are ENHRY and SYGVKD. The CDR3 is 14 residues long. This CDR3 is CATEGGSSYNEQFF. In DNA, the CDR3 is TGTGCCACCGAAGGGGGGAGCTCCTACAATGAGCAGTTCTTC.

This clonotype was observed at least ten times. The chain links TRBV7-2 to TRBJ2-5, with 11 bases matching TRBD2. The V segment lost 5 bases and the J segment 2 bases; nucleotides outside the gene matches: 10. The CDR3 runs 17 residues. The germline gives CDR1 SGHTA, CDR2 FQGNSA. CDR3 nucleotide sequence: TGTGCCAGCAGCCTGCTAGCGGGGGGCTTGACGCAAGAGACCCAGTACTTC. Translated, it gives CASSLLAGGLTQETQYF.

At least ten counts were recorded for this clonotype. DNA of the CDR3: TGTGCCAGTATGTATGAAGGGTCCTACAATGAGCAGTTCTTC. Translation gives CASMYEGSYNEQFF. The gene calls are TRBV28 and TRBJ2-1; D gene unclear. Germline V lookup: CDR1 MDHEN, CDR2 SYDVKM. There are 14 residues in the CDR3. V dropped 9 bases and J dropped 1 base, with 13 bases sitting between them.